This TCR beta chain was retrieved from a study of cytomegalovirus exposure and HLA in healthy donors (dated by TCRdb to about 2017). At the level of the whole study: In an earlier analysis of some 610 of the donors, less than 350 Gb of sequence data and 117 million unique TCR beta sequences from about 190 million T cells were reported. Roughly 300 gigabases of sequencing data and tens of millions of unique TCR sequences were included in an early release covering under 650 HLA-typed donors. Of the 350 to 450 genotyped donors, roughly 85% fell in the genetic ancestry cluster associated with self-reported Caucasian donors. The study aimed to test whether cataloging public T cell receptors could reveal signatures of past pathogen exposure. Using immunosequencing, the study profiled T cell repertoires from fewer than 700 subjects and related those repertoires to cytomegalovirus serostatus. A separate validation cohort of about 110 different subjects was used in addition to the roughly 720-subject first cohort. The study combined high-throughput TCR immunosequencing, statistical association of individual TCRs with disease status, and machine learning to predict cytomegalovirus infection status. A later analysis re-analyzed previously published TCR beta repertoires from roughly 630 donors and added high-resolution HLA genotyping to study TCR occurrence patterns. In the later analysis, no new phenotypic data were used to find candidate immune exposures; instead, reliance was placed on TCR beta sequences and their occurrence across donors. An earlier analysis of some 500 of the donors applied high-throughput TCR beta sequencing to assess whether each TCR beta V gene segment acted as functional or pseudogenic. Donor age, sex, ethnicity and CMV serostatus were compiled together with the repertoire data. Genome-wide SNP genotypes for about three fifths of the roughly 670 donors were used in a later genetic analysis, which treated that subset as a discovery cohort. Every discovery cohort repertoire had been produced on one sequencing platform. HLA typing included class I and class II loci at four-digit resolution. Typing coverage varied by locus: roughly 629-630 donors for A, B, C, DRB1 and DQB1; around 560 for DQA1; around 610 for DPA1; about 450 for DPB1. Roughly 5 DR-DQ haplotypes were handled as single units for association and clustering, since linkage in the cohort was strong. Across around 400 genotyped donors of the cohort, an average of about 240,000 unique TCR beta nucleotide sequences per donor were sequenced, and roughly 20% of those sequences were non-productive.

Libraries were constructed by the immunoSEQ multiplex PCR assay. A mixture of 60 forward primers for TCR Vbeta segments and 13 reverse primers for TCR Jbeta segments was used in the multiplex PCR. The CDR3 region of rearranged TCR beta genes was amplified from genomic DNA with a multiplex PCR assay. On the Illumina HiSeq System, the amplified TCR beta libraries were sequenced as 87-base-pair reads. In the paper's pipeline: In a later analysis, some 80 million unique TCR beta chains were counted across the approximately 670 repertoires, and some 10 million of these chains were shared by at least two donors. Raw reads were error-corrected and collapsed into unique sequences with a nearest-neighbor algorithm that merged closely related sequences to remove PCR and sequencing errors. To assign V, D and J gene segments, CDR3 sequences were aligned to IMGT reference sequences. For a sequence to be retained, at least a six-nucleotide match to both a V gene segment and a J gene segment was required. A rearrangement counted as productive if the CDR3 had no stop codons and remained in frame with V and J, and every other rearrangement counted as non-productive. Following IMGT convention, CDR3 was defined as the stretch from the second conserved V-encoded cysteine to the conserved J-encoded phenylalanine. Sequences without an unambiguous match to a single V gene segment were excluded from the earlier analysis of almost 600 of the donors. In an earlier analysis of several hundred of the donors, V segments were called functional above 56.7% productive rearrangements and were called segregating when the between-donor standard deviation exceeded 5%. To diagnose cytomegalovirus status from the catalog of TCR beta chain sequences, a statistical classification framework was built. In a later analysis, TCR nucleotide sequences were compared against IMGT/GENE-DB human TR gene sequences so that V and J genes could be assigned. A later analysis assigned CDR3 sequences and most-parsimonious VDJ recombination scenarios with the TCRdist pipeline. A later analysis defined each TCR beta chain by its CDR3 amino acid sequence plus V-gene family, and excluded reads lacking a unique V-gene family. In a later analysis, 550 to 650 highly shared, low-generation-probability nucleotide sequences were removed to address suspected cross-contamination and a sequencing artifact. A later analysis calculated a clonal expansion index for each public chain from normalized within-repertoire ranks of inferred template counts. Generation probabilities in a later analysis came from a VDJ recombination model fitted to out-of-frame rearrangements, and those results were checked against IGoR. Hypergeometric tests were used in a later analysis to score TCR-TCR, TCR-HLA and TCR-CMV co-occurrence, with a repertoire-size bias correction applied to the TCR pairs. A later analysis estimated false discovery rates by permuting HLA or CMV assignments 20 times. In a later analysis, co-occurring TCRs were grouped using DBSCAN, with TCRdist sequence similarity added in when clustering inside HLA-allele-positive subsets. Repertoires with fewer than 30,000 or more than 120,000 public chains, plus five repertoires with anomalous nucleotide sharing, were excluded from co-occurrence clustering. TCRdb obtained this table from immuneACCESS and retained in-frame rearrangements with V and J assigned. These tables miss some clones; where compared with another copy, unresolved V genes account for less than half of the shortfall, and the remainder is unexplained. V, J and clone size are those of that table, while D and trimming were read from the DNA. Present in this sample are some 65,000 clones, just under 70% of which were seen just once. 10% to 11% of the sample goes to the ten largest clones.

The cohort consisted of approximately 690 healthy bone marrow donors. Cohort members were all nominally healthy when sampled, although unrecorded immune exposures were likely present. The donor tested CMV seronegative, placing the donor among the 300 to 400 seronegative members of the cohort. Every donor gave a peripheral blood sample, and the peripheral blood mononuclear cells from that sample were used for TCR beta sequencing. The Qiagen DNeasy Blood Extraction Kit was used to extract genomic DNA from the blood cell samples. The sample holds a few counts of this clone. There is no known antigen for this receptor. Per-base qualities were not stored, and no clone one base away is much larger. Trimming leaves V shorter by 3 bases and J shorter by 4 bases, with the junction holding 7 bases beyond the gene matches. The CDR3, cysteine through phenylalanine, is 15 amino acids long. Left in the record is the CDR3 DNA by itself, 45 bases read in frame from the first base. Reading the germline V gene gives CDR1 MGHRA and CDR2 YSYEKL.

Study-wide findings and limitations: This cohort had only TCR beta chains sequenced, and the lack of alpha or paired-chain data limited which features could be detected. Linkage disequilibrium might explain the correlated functional status among segregating V segments, but an unknown experimental factor could not be excluded. A cluster of highly shared sequence variants was judged likely to be a technical artifact of the sequencing pipeline. Because HLA typing was unavailable for some donors at each locus, only the typed subset was used in association tests. Several of the top co-occurrence clusters appeared to be linked to parvovirus B19, influenza, CMV and Epstein-Barr virus, according to a later analysis. A later analysis found that most CMV-associated TCR beta chains appeared HLA-restricted, with HLA associations seemingly driven largely by CMV exposure. Sequencing depth was assumed to be roughly uniform across donors in the presence/absence analyses, though that assumption may not hold. A total of about 150 TCR beta chains were listed by the study as associated with cytomegalovirus. Because counts were too low, about 15 rarely observed V segments, including chromosome 9 orphons, were left out of the earlier analysis of over 550 of the donors. Some IMGT-functional V segments, including TRBV6-2 and TRBV6-3, could not be told apart with the 87-base-pair reads, so those segments were excluded. In vitro tests confirmed that three of the cytomegalovirus-associated TCR beta chains recognize cytomegalovirus antigens. A later genetic analysis reported fewer N-insertions in productive TCRs among donors in an Asian-associated ancestry cluster than the 666-donor mean. V-gene and J-gene trimming of TCR beta chains was associated with a missense DCLRE1C variant in a later genetic analysis, and the association was replicated in an independent cohort. When HLA alleles, especially DR and DQ, strongly co-occurred, attributing TCR associations to individual alleles was difficult. In a later analysis, TCR association rates were found to vary across HLA loci, with the most associated TCRs seen for DRB1 alleles and the fewest for HLA-C alleles. Cytomegalovirus status was reported to be diagnosed by the classifier with high specificity and sensitivity in both the original and validation cohorts. While some public TCRs were present in many individuals, most TCR sequences turned up only very rarely across donors. The authors suggested that the approach could potentially be extended to other disease states and immunological phenotypes. For the cohort, immune exposure information was limited to CMV serostatus. At a false discovery rate of 0.05, a later analysis linked 16,000 or so TCR beta sequences to specific HLA alleles. In an earlier analysis of some 550 of the donors, most TCR beta V segments were observed in productive rearrangements about 87% or about 30% of the time, broadly matching IMGT annotations. A further reported finding was that TCR beta sequences accurately predicted the HLA-A and HLA-B alleles for most subjects in the first cohort. In a later analysis, HLA-associated TCR beta chains showed more clonal expansion and lower generation probabilities than non-associated chains that were equally common.

This clonotype was sampled from a woman aged 30 to 39 in good health and CMV-seronegative. This chain is built from TRBV4-1 and TRBJ2-7; TRBD1 lines up with 9 middle nucleotides. Sequencing was carried out using PBMCs. The nucleotide sequence is TGCGCCAGCAGCCATTCCGGGACAGGGTCGTACGAGCAGTACTTC. Translated, it gives CASSHSGTGSYEQYF.